There are a few counts of the clone carrying this T cell receptor beta chain. This entry comes from a study of blood T cell repertoires in COVID-19. Overall study: T cells, B-cell-depleted T cells, or PBMCs supplied cDNA or gDNA.

With 5 bases removed from V and 3 bases from J, the gap between germline ends came to 16 bases. Per the germline V gene, CDR1 is LNHDA and CDR2 is SQIVND (reference sequence). The CDR3 extends over 15 amino acids. Sequenced by immunoSEQ multiplex PCR; TCRdb stores in-frame clones only, minus some. This table holds roughly 260,000 clones, about 89% found once. V gene TRBV19 combines with J gene TRBJ1-1; D call uncertain. The sequence was obtained from a man in his forties or fifties who had recovered from COVID-19. Sample: peripheral blood. In nucleotides, the CDR3 is TGTGCCAGTAGTCCAGTCCCCCTTGTGTACACTGAAGCTTTCTTT. It translates to CASSPVPLVYTEAFF.